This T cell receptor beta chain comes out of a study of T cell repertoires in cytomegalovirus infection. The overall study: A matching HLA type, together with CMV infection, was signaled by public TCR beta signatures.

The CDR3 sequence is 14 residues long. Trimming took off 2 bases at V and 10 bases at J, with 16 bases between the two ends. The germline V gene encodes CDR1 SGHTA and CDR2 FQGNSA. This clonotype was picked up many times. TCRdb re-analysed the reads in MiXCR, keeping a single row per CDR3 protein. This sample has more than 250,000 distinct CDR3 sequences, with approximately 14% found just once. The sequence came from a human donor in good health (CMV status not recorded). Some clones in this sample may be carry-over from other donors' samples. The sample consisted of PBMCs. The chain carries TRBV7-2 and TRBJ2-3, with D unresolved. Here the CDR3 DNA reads TGTGCCAGCAGCTTAAGTGAGACCAACTGGTCGCAGTATTTT. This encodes CASSLSETNWSQYF.